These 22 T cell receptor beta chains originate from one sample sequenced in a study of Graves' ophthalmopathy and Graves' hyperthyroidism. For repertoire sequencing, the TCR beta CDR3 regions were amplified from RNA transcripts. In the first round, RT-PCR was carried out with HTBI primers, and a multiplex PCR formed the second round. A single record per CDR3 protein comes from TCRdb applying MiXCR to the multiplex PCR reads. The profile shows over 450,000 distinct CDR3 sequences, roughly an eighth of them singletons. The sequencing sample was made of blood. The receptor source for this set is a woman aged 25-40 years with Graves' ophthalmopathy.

The CDR3 DNA reads as TGTGCCAGCAGCTTAGGGCAGGGGGTAAAGACCCAGTACTTC. Amino acid sequence: CASSLGQGVKTQYF. The chain has TRBV11-2 and TRBJ2-5; 7 bases agree with TRBD1. Germline V gene lookup returns CDR1 SGHAT and CDR2 FQNNGV. This CDR3 region has 14 residues. J gave up 6 bases and V 1 base, and 5 bases lay outside the gene matches.

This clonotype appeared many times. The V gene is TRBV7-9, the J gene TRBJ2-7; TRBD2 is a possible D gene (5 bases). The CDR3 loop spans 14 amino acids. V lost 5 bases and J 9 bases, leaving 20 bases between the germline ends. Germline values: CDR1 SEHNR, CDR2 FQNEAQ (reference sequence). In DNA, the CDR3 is TGTGCCAGCAGCGGAGAACTAGACTGGCTAGGGCAGTACTTC. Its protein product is CASSGELDWLGQYF.

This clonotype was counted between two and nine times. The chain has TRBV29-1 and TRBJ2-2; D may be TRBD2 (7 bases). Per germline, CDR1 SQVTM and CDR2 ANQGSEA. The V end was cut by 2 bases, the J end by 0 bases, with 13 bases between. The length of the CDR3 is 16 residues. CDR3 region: CSVEFGGLTNTGELFF. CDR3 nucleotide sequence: TGCAGCGTTGAATTCGGGGGGCTCACGAACACCGGGGAGCTGTTTTTT.

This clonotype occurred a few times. CDR3 nucleotides: TGTGCCAGCAGGCGGATCTCGGACGGCTACGAGCAGTACTTC. Encoded protein: CASRRISDGYEQYF. The V and J genes are TRBV6-4 and TRBJ2-7; D gene uncertain. Germline CDR1 MRHNA, CDR2 SNTAGT. The CDR3 length is 14 residues. V shed 6 bases and J shed 3 bases, with 15 bases lying between them.

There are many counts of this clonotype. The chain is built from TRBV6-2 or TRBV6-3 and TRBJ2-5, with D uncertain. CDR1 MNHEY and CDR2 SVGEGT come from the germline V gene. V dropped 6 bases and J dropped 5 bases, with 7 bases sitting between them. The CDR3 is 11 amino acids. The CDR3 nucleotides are TGTGCCAGCAGCAAAATGGAGACCCAGTACTTC. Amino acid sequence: CASSKMETQYF.

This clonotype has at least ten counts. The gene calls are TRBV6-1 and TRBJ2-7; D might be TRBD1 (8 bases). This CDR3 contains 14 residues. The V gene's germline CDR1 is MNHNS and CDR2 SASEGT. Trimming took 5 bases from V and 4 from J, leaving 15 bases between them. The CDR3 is CASSPDREGYEQYF. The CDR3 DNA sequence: TGTGCCAGCAGTCCGGACAGGGAGGGTTACGAGCAGTACTTC.

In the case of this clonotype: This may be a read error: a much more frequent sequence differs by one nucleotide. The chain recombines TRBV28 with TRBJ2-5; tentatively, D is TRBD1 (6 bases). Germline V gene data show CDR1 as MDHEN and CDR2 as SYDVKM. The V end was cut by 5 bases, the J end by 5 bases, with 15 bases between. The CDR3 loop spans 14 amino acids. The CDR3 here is CASSTYRVGETQYF. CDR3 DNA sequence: TGTGCCAGCAGTACGTACAGGGTGGGGGAGACCCAGTACTTC.

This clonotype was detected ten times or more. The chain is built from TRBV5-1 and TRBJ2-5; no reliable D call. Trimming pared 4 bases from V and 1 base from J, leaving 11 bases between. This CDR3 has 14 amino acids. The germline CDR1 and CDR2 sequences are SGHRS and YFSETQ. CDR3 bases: TGCGCCAGCAGCCCATGGGCAGCCCAAGAGACCCAGTACTTC. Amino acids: CASSPWAAQETQYF.

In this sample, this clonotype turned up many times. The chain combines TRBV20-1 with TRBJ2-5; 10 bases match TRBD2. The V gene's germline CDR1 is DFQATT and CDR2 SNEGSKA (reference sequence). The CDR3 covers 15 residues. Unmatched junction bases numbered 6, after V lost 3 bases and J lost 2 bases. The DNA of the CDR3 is TGCAGTGCTAGGAAATTAGCGGGAGGACAAGAGACCCAGTACTTC. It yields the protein CSARKLAGGQETQYF.

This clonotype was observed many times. CDR3 DNA sequence: TGTGCCAGCAGTTTCCGCCAGATGGACGAGCAGTACTTC. It translates to CASSFRQMDEQYF. V gene TRBV27 combines with J gene TRBJ2-7; D gene uncertain. Trimming pared 3 bases from V and 5 bases from J, leaving 11 bases between. The germline V gene encodes CDR1 MNHEY and CDR2 SMNVEV (reference sequence). CDR3 size: 13 residues.

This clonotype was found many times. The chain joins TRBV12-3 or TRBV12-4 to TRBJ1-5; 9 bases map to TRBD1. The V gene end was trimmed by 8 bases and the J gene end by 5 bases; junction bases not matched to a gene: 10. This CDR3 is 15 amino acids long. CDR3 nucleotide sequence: TGTGCCAGCCTCCCGGGGACAGGGCGTGATCAGCCCCAGCATTTT. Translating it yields CASLPGTGRDQPQHF.

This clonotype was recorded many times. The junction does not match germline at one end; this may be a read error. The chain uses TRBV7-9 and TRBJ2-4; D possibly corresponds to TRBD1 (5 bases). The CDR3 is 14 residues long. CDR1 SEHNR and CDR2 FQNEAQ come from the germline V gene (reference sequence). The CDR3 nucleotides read TGTGCCAGCAGCACCACGACAGCCGAAAACATTCAGTACTTC. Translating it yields CASSTTTAENIQYF.

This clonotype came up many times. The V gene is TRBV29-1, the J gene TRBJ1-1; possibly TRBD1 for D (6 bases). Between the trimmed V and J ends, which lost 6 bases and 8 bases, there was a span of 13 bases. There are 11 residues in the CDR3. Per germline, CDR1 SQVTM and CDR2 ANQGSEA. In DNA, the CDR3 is TGCAGCGTCCAGGACAGCACCGAAGCTTTCTTT. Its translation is CSVQDSTEAFF.

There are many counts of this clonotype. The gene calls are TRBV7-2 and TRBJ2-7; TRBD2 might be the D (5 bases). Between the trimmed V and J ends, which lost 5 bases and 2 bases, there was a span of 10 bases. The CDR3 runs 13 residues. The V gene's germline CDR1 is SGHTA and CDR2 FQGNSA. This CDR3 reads CASSRGPPYEQYF. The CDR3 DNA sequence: TGTGCCAGCAGCCGCGGGCCACCCTACGAGCAGTACTTC. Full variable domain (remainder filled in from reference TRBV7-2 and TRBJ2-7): GAGVSQSPSNKVTEKGKDVELRCDPISGHTALYWYRQSLGQGLEFLIYFQGNSAPDKSGLPSDRFSAERTGGSVSTLTIQRTQQEDSAVYLCASSRGPPYEQYFGPGTRLTVT.

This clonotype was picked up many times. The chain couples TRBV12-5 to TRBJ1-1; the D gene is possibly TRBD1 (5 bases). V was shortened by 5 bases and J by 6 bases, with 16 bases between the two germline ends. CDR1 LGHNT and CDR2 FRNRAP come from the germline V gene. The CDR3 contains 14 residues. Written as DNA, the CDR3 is TGTGCTAGTGGTACTTCCAGGGATGTCGCTGAAGCTTTCTTT. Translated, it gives CASGTSRDVAEAFF.

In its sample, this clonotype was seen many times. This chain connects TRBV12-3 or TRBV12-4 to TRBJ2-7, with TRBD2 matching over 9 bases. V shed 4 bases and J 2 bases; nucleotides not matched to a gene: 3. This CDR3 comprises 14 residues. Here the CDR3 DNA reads TGTGCCAGCAGTTCCCTAGCGGGGACCTACGAGCAGTACTTC. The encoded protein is CASSSLAGTYEQYF.

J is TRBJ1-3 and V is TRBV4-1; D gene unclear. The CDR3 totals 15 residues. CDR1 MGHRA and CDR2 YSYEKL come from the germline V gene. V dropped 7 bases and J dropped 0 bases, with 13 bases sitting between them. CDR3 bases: TGCGCCAGCACCTCCAGCGGGGACTCTGGAAACACCATATATTTT. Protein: CASTSSGDSGNTIYF.

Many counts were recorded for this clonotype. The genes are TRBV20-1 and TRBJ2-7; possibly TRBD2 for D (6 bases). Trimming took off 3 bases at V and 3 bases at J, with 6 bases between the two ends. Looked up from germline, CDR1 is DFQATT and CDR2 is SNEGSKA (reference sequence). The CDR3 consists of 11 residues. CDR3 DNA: TGCAGTGCTAGCGGGGGCTACGAGCAGTACTTC. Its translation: CSASGGYEQYF.

In nucleotides, the CDR3 is TGTGCCAGCAGTGCCTCCAGGACGAGTAGCTCCTACAATGAGCAGTTCTTC. This translates into CASSASRTSSSYNEQFF. The chain employs TRBV6-9 and TRBJ2-1, with D hard to call. Germline values: CDR1 MNHGY, CDR2 SVAAGI. V lost 5 bases to trimming and J lost 0 bases, with 17 bases between them. The CDR3 has 17 residues.

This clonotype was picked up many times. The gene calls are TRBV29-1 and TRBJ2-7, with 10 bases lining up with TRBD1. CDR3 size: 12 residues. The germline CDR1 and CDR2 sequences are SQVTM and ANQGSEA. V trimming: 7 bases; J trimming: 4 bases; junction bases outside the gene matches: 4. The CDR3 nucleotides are TGCAGCGCTGGGACAGGGGTGTACGAGCAGTACTTC. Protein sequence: CSAGTGVYEQYF.

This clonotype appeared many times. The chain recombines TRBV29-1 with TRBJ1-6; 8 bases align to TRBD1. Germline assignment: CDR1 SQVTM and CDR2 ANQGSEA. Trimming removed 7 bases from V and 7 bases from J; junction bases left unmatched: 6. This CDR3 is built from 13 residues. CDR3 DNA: TGCAGCGCATCCGGACAGGGAAATTCACCCCTCCACTTT. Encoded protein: CSASGQGNSPLHF.

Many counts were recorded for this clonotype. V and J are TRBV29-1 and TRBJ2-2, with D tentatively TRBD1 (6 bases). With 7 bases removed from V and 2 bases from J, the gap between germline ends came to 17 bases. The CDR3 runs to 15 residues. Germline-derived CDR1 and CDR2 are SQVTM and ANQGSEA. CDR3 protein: CSASGQSDNTGELFF. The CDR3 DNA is TGCAGCGCATCCGGACAGAGCGATAACACCGGGGAGCTGTTTTTT.